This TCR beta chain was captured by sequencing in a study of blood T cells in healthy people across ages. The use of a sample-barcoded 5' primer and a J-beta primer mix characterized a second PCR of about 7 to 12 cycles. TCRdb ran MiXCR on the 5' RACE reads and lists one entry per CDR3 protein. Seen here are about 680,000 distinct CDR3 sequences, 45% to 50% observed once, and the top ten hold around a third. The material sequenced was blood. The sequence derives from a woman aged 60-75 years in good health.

Written as DNA, the CDR3 is TGTGCCAGCGTAACGGAGACAGTCACCTATGGCTACACCTTC. It codes for CASVTETVTYGYTF. The chain combines TRBV6-2 or TRBV6-3 with TRBJ1-2, with a tentative D call TRBD1 (5 bases). Trimming pared 8 bases from V and 4 bases from J, leaving 17 bases between. There are 14 residues in the CDR3. From germline, CDR1 is MNHEY and CDR2 SVGEGT.